Listed here are 10 T cell receptor beta chains from one sample, sequenced in a study of blood T cell repertoires in COVID-19. Method: immunoSEQ multiplex PCR; TCRdb's copy keeps in-frame clones and lacks some. The table has almost 200,000 clones, roughly nine tenths seen once. The sample consisted of PBMCs or T cells enriched from blood (not recorded which). Receptors were obtained from a woman under 30 who had recovered from COVID-19.

This clone is a singleton in its sample. This chain joins TRBV7-2 and TRBJ2-3; 10 bases are a match to TRBD2. The CDR3 contains 17 residues. The germline CDR1 and CDR2 sequences are SGHTA and FQGNSA. J gave up 0 bases and V 3 bases, and 6 bases lay outside the gene matches. The CDR3 DNA sequence: TGTGCCAGCAGCTTGTCTAGCGGGGGAGCTAGCACAGATACGCAGTATTTT. It codes for CASSLSSGGASTDTQYF.

The V gene is TRBV5-4, the J gene TRBJ2-3, with 16 bases fitting TRBD2. The CDR3 loop spans 17 amino acids. V shed 4 bases and J 4 bases; nucleotides not matched to a gene: 6. The germline V gene has CDR1 SGHNT and CDR2 YYREEE (reference sequence). This CDR3 reads CASSMGLAGGPADTQYF. The CDR3 DNA reads TGTGCCAGCAGCATGGGACTAGCGGGGGGGCCAGCAGATACGCAGTATTTT.

The chain uses TRBV30 and TRBJ1-1; D might be TRBD1 (6 bases). Germline CDR1 reads GTSNPN; CDR2 reads SVGIG (reference sequence). Trimming shortened V by 1 base and J by 0 bases, and 12 bases separated the two germline ends. This CDR3 region has 15 residues. CDR3: CAWSASRTVNTEAFF. CDR3 sequence (DNA): TGTGCCTGGAGTGCCTCTCGGACAGTGAACACTGAAGCTTTCTTT.

This chain joins TRBV2 and TRBJ1-5; D is possibly TRBD1 (5 bases). Germline loops: CDR1 SNHLY, CDR2 FYNNEI. Trimming removed 7 bases at V and 0 bases at J, with 13 bases between. The length of the CDR3 is 15 residues. CDR3 bases: TGTGCCAGCACTAAGGACATGGGTAGCAATCAGCCCCAGCATTTT. Its protein product is CASTKDMGSNQPQHF.

The chain combines TRBV2 with TRBJ2-7; perhaps TRBD1 as D (5 bases). V was pared by 1 base and J by 2 bases, with 6 bases between. Germline CDR1 reads SNHLY; CDR2 reads FYNNEI. The CDR3 is made up of 13 amino acids. CDR3 sequence (DNA): TGTGCCAGCAGTGAAGGCAGGGCCTACGAGCAGTACTTC. Its protein product is CASSEGRAYEQYF.

The chain recombines TRBV24-1 with TRBJ1-1, with 8 bases fitting TRBD1. The CDR3 is 17 residues long. Germline values: CDR1 KGHDR, CDR2 SFDVKD. Germline trimming cut 4 bases from V and 4 bases from J; bases unmatched to any gene: 13. CDR3 DNA: TGTGCCACCAGTGACTCTCCAGGGGGCGGATGGGGCACTGAAGCTTTCTTT. Amino acid sequence: CATSDSPGGGWGTEAFF.

This clone was observed a single time. The chain is built from TRBV5-4 and TRBJ2-3, with 15 bases identical to TRBD2. The CDR3 sequence is 17 residues long. The germline CDR1 and CDR2 sequences are SGHNT and YYREEE (reference sequence). Losses at the gene ends were 3 bases for V and 6 bases for J; bases not matched to a gene: 8. Here the CDR3 reads CASSSTGLAGGPDTQYF. The CDR3 DNA sequence: TGTGCCAGCAGCTCTACAGGACTAGCGGGGGGGCCGGATACGCAGTATTTT.

The rearrangement uses TRBV4-2 and TRBJ1-2; D unclear. V lost 4 bases, J lost 8 bases, and 14 bases lay in between. Germline V gene sequence: CDR1 LGHNA, CDR2 YNFKEQ. This CDR3 is 13 amino acids long. The DNA of the CDR3 is TGTGCCAGCAGCCGAGATGGTGCGGGGGGCTACACCTTC. Translation gives CASSRDGAGGYTF.

V gene TRBV6-5 combines with J gene TRBJ2-5, with 8 bases identical to TRBD2. The CDR3 contains 16 residues. Germline-derived CDR1 and CDR2 are MNHEY and SVGAGI. J lost 5 bases, V lost 0 bases, and 8 bases had no gene match. CDR3 sequence (DNA): TGTGCCAGCAGTTACTCGTTCGGGGGGGGCCGGGAGACCCAGTACTTC. Translated, it gives CASSYSFGGGRETQYF.

This chain uses TRBV29-1 with TRBJ1-2, with 10 bases identical to TRBD1. CDR3 length: 11 residues. From germline, CDR1 is SQVTM and CDR2 ANQGSEA. CDR3 loop: CTSTGGDGYTF. In DNA, the CDR3 is TGCACCTCGACAGGGGGCGATGGCTACACCTTC.